This T cell receptor beta chain was identified during a study of regulatory T cells in long-lasting Graves disease. The time point here: newly diagnosed GD, antithyroid drugs for less than 3 months. Generation of the TCR library employed RNA extracted from PBMCs. V lost 7 bases to trimming and J lost 1 base, with 11 bases between them. The CDR3 loop spans 14 amino acids. Germline assignment: CDR1 MNHNS and CDR2 SASEGT. Arm-PCR of CDR3 regions and iRepertoire HTBI primers were the basis on which TCR beta libraries were built. Using its own MiXCR run on the multiplex PCR reads, TCRdb lists one record per CDR3 protein. The data show about 540,000 distinct CDR3 sequences, 13% seen once. These data are also associated with another study on T cells in Graves' hyperthyroidism and ophthalmopathy.

The chain couples TRBV6-1 to TRBJ2-4; D is possibly TRBD1 (6 bases). The receptor was derived from a man aged 25 to 40 with Graves disease. This material consisted of peripheral blood mononuclear cells (PBMCs), taken at new diagnosis, from a patient treated with antithyroid drugs. The CDR3: CASTQQGAKNIQYF. The CDR3 DNA sequence: TGTGCCAGCACTCAACAGGGCGCCAAAAACATTCAGTACTTC.